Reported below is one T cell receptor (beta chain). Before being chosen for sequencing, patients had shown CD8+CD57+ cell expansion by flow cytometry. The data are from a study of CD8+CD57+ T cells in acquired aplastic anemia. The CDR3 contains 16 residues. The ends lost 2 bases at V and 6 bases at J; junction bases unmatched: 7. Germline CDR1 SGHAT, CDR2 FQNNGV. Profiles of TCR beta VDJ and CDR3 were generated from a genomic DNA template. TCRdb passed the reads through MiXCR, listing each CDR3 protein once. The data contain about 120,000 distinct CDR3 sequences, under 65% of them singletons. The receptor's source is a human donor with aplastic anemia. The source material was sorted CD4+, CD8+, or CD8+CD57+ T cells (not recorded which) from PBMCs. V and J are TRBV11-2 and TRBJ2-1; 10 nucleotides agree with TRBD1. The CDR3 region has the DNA TGTGCCAGCAGCTTATCCGGGACAGGGGCGCTCAATGAGCAGTTCTTC. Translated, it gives CASSLSGTGALNEQFF.